This TCR beta chain emerged from a study of memory CD4+ T cells and cytomegalovirus serostatus. With 0 bases removed from V and 4 bases from J, the gap between germline ends came to 9 bases. This CDR3 contains 14 residues. Germline CDR1 reads LGHNA; CDR2 reads YSLEER. Libraries were prepared by immunoSEQ multiplex PCR; TCRdb keeps only in-frame clonotypes and omits some of them. The table includes 75,000 to 95,000 clones, roughly 80% detected once. Notes on this clone: Its antigen is as yet unknown.

The sort gate was single viable CD3+CD4+CD8-CD45RO+ cells for memory CD4+ T cells. Study outcomes and limitations: A US-trained random forest predicted CMV serostatus with median AUC approximately 0.9.

Input material: memory CD4+ T cells from blood. The chain carries TRBV4-3 and TRBJ1-2; D gene unclear. The source is an adult in good health and CMV-seronegative. CDR3 region: CASSQDLGRYGYTF. CDR3 bases: TGCGCCAGCAGCCAAGATCTGGGTCGCTATGGCTACACCTTC.